This TCR beta chain originates from a study of tumor-infiltrating lymphocytes in primary liver carcinoma. The germline gives CDR1 KGHDR, CDR2 SFDVKD. V was shortened by 9 bases and J by 9 bases, with 23 bases between the two germline ends. CDR3 length equals 15 residues. Taking about 18-31 mg of unsorted bulk tissue, the authors co-extracted RNA and DNA. From roughly 0.5 ug total RNA, TCR beta cDNA was generated with a primer in the constant region. Researchers made the TCR beta libraries by running three nested multiplex PCR rounds with slightly modified ARM-PCR. TRBV1-TRBV30 forward primers and a C-beta reverse primer were used in the first two PCR rounds, which each ran for approximately 11 cycles. TCRdb reprocessed the multiplex PCR reads via MiXCR and lists one record per CDR3 protein. This table holds roughly 120,000 distinct CDR3 sequences, approximately 70% found once.

The V gene is TRBV24-1, the J gene TRBJ2-1; D tentatively fits TRBD1 or TRBD2 (5 bases each). The clonotype originates from a woman in her fifties or sixties with primary liver carcinoma and hepatitis B virus infection. Sequences were obtained from liver tumor tissue from sampling region 1. The sample's subset: tumor region T1, superior pole. CDR3 sequence reads: CATCVRTAGRGEQFF. DNA of the CDR3: TGTGCCACCTGTGTACGGACGGCGGGTAGGGGTGAGCAGTTCTTC.